The rows below give T cell receptor beta chains drawn from one sample of a study of shared clonotypes between healthy human individuals. The data were produced by immunoSEQ multiplex PCR, yet TCRdb's version contains in-frame clones alone and is incomplete. Of roughly 2.1 million clones detected, 85% to 95% appear once; the ten largest clones hold under 2%. Sequences were obtained from naive CD8+ T cells from PBMCs. These receptors came from a young man in good health. Some clones in this sample may be carry-over from other donors' samples. Both conserved end residues are part of each CDR3. D genes are given only for firm matches. Part of the rows lack a size; the others show once, few, many or a class for expanded clones.

J gene,clone size,D gene,CDR3 length,V gene,CDR3 DNA,CDR3 protein
TRBJ2-1,.,TRBD1,16,TRBV9,TGTGCCAGCAGCCCACGGACAGGGGGCGTCTACAATGAGCAGTTCTTC,CASSPRTGGVYNEQFF
TRBJ1-3,.,TRBD1,15,TRBV10-2,TGCGCCAGCAGTGAGGACAGGGCATCTGGAAACACCATATATTTT,CASSEDRASGNTIYF
TRBJ2-2,few,.,11,TRBV5-1,TGCGCCAGCACCGTCACCGGGGAGCTGTTTTTT,CASTVTGELFF
TRBJ2-7,.,TRBD2,16,TRBV28,TGTGCCAGCAGTTTTTCGCGACTAGCGGGAGCCTACGAGCAGTACTTC,CASSFSRLAGAYEQYF
TRBJ2-2,.,.,14,TRBV6-5,TGTGCCAGCAGTTACCAAAAGAAAACCGGGGAGCTGTTTTTT,CASSYQKKTGELFF
TRBJ1-1,few,.,11,TRBV7-9,TGTGCCAGCAGCGGGAGCGCTGAAGCTTTCTTT,CASSGSAEAFF
TRBJ2-1,once,TRBD2,18,TRBV4-3,TGCGCCAGCAGCCCCCGGCTCTGGCGGGAGGGTTCCTACAATGAGCAGTTCTTC,CASSPRLWREGSYNEQFF
TRBJ2-6,.,.,14,TRBV5-6,TGTGCCAGCAGCTTGGGTTCTGGGGCCAACGTCCTGACTTTC,CASSLGSGANVLTF
TRBJ1-5,.,.,13,TRBV19,TGTGCCAGTAGAGGGGGTTACAATCAGCCCCAGCATTTT,CASRGGYNQPQHF
TRBJ1-5,few,.,14,TRBV9,TGTGCCAGCAGCGTCGGAGATAGCAATCAGCCCCAGCATTTT,CASSVGDSNQPQHF
TRBJ2-7,.,.,15,TRBV4-2,TGTGCCAGCAGCCAAGATTGGGGGACCTCGTACGAGCAGTACTTC,CASSQDWGTSYEQYF
TRBJ2-7,.,TRBD2,15,TRBV4-2,TGTGCCAGCAGCCAAGATGCGGGAGGTTCCGACGAGCAGTACTTC,CASSQDAGGSDEQYF
TRBJ2-1,.,.,16,TRBV5-4,TGTGCCAGCAGCTTGGCTTATCTAGCGACCCACAATGAGCAGTTCTTC,CASSLAYLATHNEQFF
TRBJ2-7,.,.,14,TRBV5-4,TGTGCCAGCAGCCTAGGGGGATCGACCTACGAGCAGTACTTC,CASSLGGSTYEQYF
TRBJ2-7,.,.,12,TRBV7-2,TGTGCCAGCAGCTTCCCGGGCAGGGAGCAGTACTTC,CASSFPGREQYF
TRBJ2-4,.,TRBD1,13,TRBV4-1,TGCGCCAGCAGCGACCGGACAGGGGACATTCAGTACTTC,CASSDRTGDIQYF